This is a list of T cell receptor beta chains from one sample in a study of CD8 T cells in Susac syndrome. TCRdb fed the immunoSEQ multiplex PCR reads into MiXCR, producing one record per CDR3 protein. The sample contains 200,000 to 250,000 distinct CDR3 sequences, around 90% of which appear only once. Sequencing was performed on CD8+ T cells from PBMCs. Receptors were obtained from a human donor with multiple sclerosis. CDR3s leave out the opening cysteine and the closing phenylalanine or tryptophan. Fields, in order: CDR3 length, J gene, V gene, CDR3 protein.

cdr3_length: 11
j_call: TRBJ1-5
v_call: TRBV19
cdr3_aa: ASSPPGGKAQH

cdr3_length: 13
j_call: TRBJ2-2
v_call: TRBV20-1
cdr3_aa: SASPDREVTGELF

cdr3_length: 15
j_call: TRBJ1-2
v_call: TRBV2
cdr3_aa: ASFRAVGDRGIEGYT

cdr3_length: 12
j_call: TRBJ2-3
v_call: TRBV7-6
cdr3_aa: ASSFARSTDTQY

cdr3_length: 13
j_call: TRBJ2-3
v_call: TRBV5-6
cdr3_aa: ASSSDRGDPDTQY

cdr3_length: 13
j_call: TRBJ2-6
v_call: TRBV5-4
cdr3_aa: ASSPDYSGANVLT

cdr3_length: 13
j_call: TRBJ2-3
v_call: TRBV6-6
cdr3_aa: ASSMPGGVQDTQY

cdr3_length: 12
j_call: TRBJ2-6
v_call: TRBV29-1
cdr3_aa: SVQGTSGANVLT

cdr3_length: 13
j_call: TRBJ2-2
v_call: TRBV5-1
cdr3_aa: ASSRTTGASGELF

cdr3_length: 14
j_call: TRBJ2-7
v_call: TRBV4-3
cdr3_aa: ASSQESGRGWNEQY